This T cell receptor (beta chain) was obtained from a study of tumor-infiltrating lymphocytes in primary liver carcinoma. Whole-study findings and limits: Tumors reached a significantly greater top-250-clone fraction than blood did (p = 0.039).

Co-extraction of both nucleic acids (RNA and DNA) used roughly 18-32 mg of unsorted bulk tissue. Patients underwent surgical resection for primary liver carcinoma. Enrolled patients were chronically infected with HBV and treatment-naive. Many counts were recorded for this clonotype. The antigen is unknown. Starting material of roughly 550 ng total RNA yielded TCR beta cDNA via a constant-region primer. Slightly modified ARM-PCR served as the procedure for the TCR beta libraries. These libraries came from three rounds of nested multiplex PCR. It was with TRBV1-TRBV30 forward primers and a C-beta reverse primer that the first two PCR rounds were run, at around 10 cycles each. TCRdb called the multiplex PCR reads again in MiXCR, with one record for every CDR3 protein. Altogether about 92,000 distinct CDR3 sequences are present, roughly 70% being singletons, with the ten largest covering around 26%. CDR3 size: 13 residues. Trimming took off 0 bases at V and 7 bases at J, with 7 bases between the two ends. CDR1 is MNHEY, CDR2 SVGAGI, per germline.

The V gene is TRBV6-5, the J gene TRBJ2-1; D call uncertain. The sample was tumor-adjacent normal liver tissue. This sequence was found in a man aged 35-49 years with primary liver carcinoma and hepatitis B virus infection. DNA of the CDR3: TGTGCCAGCAGTTACTCCAGTTGGAATGAGCAGTTCTTC. Its protein is CASSYSSWNEQFF.